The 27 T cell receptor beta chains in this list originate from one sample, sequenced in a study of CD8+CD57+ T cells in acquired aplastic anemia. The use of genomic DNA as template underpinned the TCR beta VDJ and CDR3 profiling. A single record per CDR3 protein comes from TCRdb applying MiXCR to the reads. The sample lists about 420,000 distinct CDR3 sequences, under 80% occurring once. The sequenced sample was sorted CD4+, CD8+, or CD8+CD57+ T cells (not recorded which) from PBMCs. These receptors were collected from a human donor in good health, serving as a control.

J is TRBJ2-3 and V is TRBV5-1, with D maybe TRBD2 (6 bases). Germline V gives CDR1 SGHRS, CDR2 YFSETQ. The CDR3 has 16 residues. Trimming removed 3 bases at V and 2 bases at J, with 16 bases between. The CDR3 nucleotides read TGCGCCAGCAGCTCGCGGGAAGCAGGGTACACAGATACGCAGTATTTT. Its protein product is CASSSREAGYTDTQYF.

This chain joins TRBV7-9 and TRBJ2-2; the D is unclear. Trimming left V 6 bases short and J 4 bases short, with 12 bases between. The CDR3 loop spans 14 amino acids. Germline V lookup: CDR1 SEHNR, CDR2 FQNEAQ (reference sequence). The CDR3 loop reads CASSSPRGTGELFF. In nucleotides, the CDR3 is TGTGCCAGCAGTTCTCCTAGAGGCACCGGGGAGCTGTTTTTT.

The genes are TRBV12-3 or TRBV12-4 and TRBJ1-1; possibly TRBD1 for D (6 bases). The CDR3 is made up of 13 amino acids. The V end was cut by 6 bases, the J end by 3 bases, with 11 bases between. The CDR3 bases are TGTGCCAGCAGCGCTAGGGGGGACACTGAAGCTTTCTTT. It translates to CASSARGDTEAFF.

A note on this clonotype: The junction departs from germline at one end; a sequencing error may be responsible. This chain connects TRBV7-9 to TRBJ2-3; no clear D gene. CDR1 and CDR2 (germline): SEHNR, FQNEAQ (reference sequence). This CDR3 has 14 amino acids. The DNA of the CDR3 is TGTGCCAGCAGCTCGAGGAAGCCCCAGCATTCGGGTGATTTT. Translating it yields CASSSRKPQHSGDF.

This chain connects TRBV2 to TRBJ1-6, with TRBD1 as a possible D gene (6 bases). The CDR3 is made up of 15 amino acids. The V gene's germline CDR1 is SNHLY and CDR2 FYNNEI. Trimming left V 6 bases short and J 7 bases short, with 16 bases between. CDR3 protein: CASSAEQGGNSPLHF. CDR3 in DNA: TGTGCCAGCAGCGCGGAACAGGGAGGCAATTCACCCCTCCACTTT.

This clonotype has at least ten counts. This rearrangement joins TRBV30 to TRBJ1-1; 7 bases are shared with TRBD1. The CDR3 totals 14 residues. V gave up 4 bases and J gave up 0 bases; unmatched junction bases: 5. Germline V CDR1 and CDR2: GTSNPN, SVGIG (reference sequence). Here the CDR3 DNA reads TGTGCCTGGACTATCGACAGGGTGAACACTGAAGCTTTCTTT. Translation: CAWTIDRVNTEAFF. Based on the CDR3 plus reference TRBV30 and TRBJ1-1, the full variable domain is SQTIHQWPATLVQPVGSPLSLECTVEGTSNPNLYWYRQAAGRGLQLLFYSVGIGQISSEVPQNLSASRPQDRQFILSSKKLLLSDSGFYLCAWTIDRVNTEAFFGQGTRLTVV.

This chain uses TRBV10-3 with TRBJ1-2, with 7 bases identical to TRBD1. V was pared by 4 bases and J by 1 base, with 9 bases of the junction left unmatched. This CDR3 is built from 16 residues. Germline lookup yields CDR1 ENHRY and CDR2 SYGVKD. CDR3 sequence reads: CAISGAQGQLNYGYTF. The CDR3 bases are TGTGCCATCAGTGGGGCGCAGGGACAGCTTAACTATGGCTACACCTTC.

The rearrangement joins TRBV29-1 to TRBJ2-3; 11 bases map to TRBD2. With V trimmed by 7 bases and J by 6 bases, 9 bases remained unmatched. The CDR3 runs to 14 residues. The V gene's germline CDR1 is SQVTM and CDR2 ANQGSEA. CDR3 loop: CSAIAGGPQDTQYF. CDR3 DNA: TGCAGCGCAATAGCGGGGGGGCCGCAGGATACGCAGTATTTT.

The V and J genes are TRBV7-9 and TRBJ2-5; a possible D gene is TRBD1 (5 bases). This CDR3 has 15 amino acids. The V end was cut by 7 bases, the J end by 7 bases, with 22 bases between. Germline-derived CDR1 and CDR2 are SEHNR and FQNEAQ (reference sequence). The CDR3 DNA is TGTGCCAGCACCCGACTTAACCTGGACATCGGGACCCAGTACTTC. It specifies CASTRLNLDIGTQYF. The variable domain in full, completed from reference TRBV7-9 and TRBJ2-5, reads DTGVSQNPRHKITKRGQNVTFRCDPISEHNRLYWYRQTLGQGPEFLTYFQNEAQLEKSRLLSDRFSAERPKGSFSTLEIQRTEQGDSAMYLCASTRLNLDIGTQYFGPGTRLLVL.

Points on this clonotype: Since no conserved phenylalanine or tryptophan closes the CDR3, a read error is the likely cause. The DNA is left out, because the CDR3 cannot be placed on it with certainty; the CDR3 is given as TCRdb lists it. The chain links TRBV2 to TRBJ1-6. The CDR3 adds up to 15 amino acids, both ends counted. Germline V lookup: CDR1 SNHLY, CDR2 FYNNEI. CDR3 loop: CASSLGSVEDSQHFV.

This CDR3 is CASSLDVAGAGANVLTF. The CDR3 region has the DNA TGCGCCAGCAGCTTGGATGTCGCTGGGGCTGGGGCCAACGTCCTGACTTTC. This chain links TRBV5-1 with TRBJ2-6; D is undetermined. Germline V gives CDR1 SGHRS, CDR2 YFSETQ. The CDR3 has 17 residues. V lost 0 bases and J 2 bases, leaving 12 bases between the germline ends.

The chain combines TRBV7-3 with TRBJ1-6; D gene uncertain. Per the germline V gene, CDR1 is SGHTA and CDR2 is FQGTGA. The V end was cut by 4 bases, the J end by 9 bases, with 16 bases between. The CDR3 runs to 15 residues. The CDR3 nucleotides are TGTGCCAGCAGCTCATGGGTTACTTTTACTTCACCCCTCCACTTT. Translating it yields CASSSWVTFTSPLHF.

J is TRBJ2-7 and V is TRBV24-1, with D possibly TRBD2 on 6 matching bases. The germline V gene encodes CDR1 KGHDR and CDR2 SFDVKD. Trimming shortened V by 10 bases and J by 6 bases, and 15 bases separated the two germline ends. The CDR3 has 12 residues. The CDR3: CATSHHGGEQYF. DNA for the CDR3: TGTGCCACTAGCCACCACGGGGGCGAGCAGTACTTC.

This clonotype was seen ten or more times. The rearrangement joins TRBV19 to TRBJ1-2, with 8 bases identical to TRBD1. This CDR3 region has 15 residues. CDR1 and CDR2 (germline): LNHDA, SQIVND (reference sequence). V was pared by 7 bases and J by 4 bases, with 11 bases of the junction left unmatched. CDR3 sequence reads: CASNLRTGSVYGYTF. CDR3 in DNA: TGTGCCAGTAATCTAAGGACAGGGTCGGTCTATGGCTACACCTTC.

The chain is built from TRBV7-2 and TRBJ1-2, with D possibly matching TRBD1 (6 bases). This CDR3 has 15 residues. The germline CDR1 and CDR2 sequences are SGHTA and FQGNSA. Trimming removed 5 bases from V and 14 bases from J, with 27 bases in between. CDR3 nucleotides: TGTGCCAGCAGCCAGGGTCACGGGGGGCCCTCCGGGGAGACCTTC. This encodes CASSQGHGGPSGETF.

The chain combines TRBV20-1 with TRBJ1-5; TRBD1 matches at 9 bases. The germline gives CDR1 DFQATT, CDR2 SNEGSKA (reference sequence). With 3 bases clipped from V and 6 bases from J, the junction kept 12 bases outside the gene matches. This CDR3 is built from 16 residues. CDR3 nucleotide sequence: TGCAGTGCTAGTGCCCTACCGGGACAGGGTATTCAGCCCCAGCATTTT. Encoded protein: CSASALPGQGIQPQHF.

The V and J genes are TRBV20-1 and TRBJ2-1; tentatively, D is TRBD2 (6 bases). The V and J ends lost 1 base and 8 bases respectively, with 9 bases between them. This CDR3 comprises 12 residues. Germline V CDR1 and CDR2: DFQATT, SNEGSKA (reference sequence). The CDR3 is CSARAGADEQFF. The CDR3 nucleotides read TGCAGTGCTAGAGCGGGAGCGGATGAGCAGTTCTTC.

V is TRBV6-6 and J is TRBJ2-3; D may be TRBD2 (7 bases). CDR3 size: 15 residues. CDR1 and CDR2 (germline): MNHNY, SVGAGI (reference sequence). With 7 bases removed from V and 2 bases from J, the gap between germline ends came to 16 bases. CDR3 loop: CASTLGGGYTDTQYF. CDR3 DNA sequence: TGTGCCAGCACTTTAGGCGGGGGCTACACAGATACGCAGTATTTT.

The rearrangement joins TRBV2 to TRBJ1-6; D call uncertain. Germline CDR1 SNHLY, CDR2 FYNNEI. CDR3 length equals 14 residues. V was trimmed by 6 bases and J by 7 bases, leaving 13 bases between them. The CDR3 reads CASRRLEGNSPLHF. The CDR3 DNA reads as TGTGCCAGCAGGAGACTCGAAGGCAATTCACCCCTCCACTTT.

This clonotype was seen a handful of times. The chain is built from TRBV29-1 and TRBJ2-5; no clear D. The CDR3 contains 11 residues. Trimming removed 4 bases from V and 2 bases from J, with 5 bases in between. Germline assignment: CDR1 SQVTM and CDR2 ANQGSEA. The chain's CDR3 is CSVVFQETQYF. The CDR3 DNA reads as TGCAGCGTTGTCTTTCAAGAGACCCAGTACTTC. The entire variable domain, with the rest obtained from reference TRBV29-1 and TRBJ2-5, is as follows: SAVISQKPSRDICQRGTSLTIQCQVDSQVTMMFWYRQQPGQSLTLIATANQGSEATYESGFVIDKFPISRPNLTFSTLTVSNMSPEDSSIYLCSVVFQETQYFGPGTRLLVL.

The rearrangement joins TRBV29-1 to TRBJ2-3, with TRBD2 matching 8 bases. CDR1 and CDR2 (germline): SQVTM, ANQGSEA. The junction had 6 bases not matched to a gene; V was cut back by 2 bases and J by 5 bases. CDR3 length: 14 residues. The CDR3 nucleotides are TGCAGCGTTGAAACGGGACTAGATAAAGATACGCAGTATTTT. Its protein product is CSVETGLDKDTQYF.

CDR3 protein: CASSPEQGTPYGYAFF. The CDR3 DNA sequence: TGTGCCAGCAGTCCTGAACAGGGCACACCTTATGGCTACGCTTTCTTT. The rearrangement joins TRBV7-2 to TRBJ1-1; D might be TRBD1 (6 bases). The germline CDR1 and CDR2 sequences are SGHTA and FQGNSA. This CDR3 is 16 amino acids long. V lost 6 bases to trimming and J lost 11 bases, with 28 bases between them.

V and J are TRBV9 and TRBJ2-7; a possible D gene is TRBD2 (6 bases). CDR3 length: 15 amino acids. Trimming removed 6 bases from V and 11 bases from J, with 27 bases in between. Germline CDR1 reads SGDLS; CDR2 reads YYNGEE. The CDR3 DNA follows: TGTGCCAGCAATTCGGGGGTATATGGATTCCCCGACGAGTACTTC. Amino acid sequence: CASNSGVYGFPDEYF.

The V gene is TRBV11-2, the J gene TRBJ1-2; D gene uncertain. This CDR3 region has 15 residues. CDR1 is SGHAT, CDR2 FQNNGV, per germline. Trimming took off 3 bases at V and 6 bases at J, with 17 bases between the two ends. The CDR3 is CASSFGGERRNGYTF. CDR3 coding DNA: TGTGCCAGCAGCTTCGGTGGAGAGCGGAGGAATGGCTACACCTTC.

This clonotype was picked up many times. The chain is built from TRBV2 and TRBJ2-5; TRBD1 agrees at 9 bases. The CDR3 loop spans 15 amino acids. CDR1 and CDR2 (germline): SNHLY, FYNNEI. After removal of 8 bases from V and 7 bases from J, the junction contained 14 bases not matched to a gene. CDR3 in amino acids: CASGPRDRVVGTQYF. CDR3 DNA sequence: TGTGCCAGCGGCCCTCGGGACAGGGTCGTTGGGACCCAGTACTTC.

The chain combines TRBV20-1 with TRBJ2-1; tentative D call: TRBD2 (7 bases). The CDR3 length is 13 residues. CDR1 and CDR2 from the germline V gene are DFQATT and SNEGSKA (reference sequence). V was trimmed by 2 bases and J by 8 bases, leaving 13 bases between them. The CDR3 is CSARRGGEHEQFF. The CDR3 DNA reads TGCAGTGCTAGAAGGGGGGGCGAGCATGAGCAGTTCTTC.

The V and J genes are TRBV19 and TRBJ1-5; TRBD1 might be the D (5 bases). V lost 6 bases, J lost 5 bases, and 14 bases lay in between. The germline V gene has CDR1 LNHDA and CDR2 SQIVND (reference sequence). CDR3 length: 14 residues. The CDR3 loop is CASRTGTPDQPQHF. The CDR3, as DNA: TGTGCCAGTAGGACCGGGACCCCTGATCAGCCCCAGCATTTT.